The rows below give T cell receptor beta chains drawn from one sample of a study of patients and donors after allogeneic stem cell transplantation. MiXCR was run by TCRdb on the RT-PCR reads, yielding one entry per CDR3 protein. The table records about a million distinct CDR3 sequences, roughly 18% of them present only once. The sequencing sample was made of blood, either unsorted or a sorted T cell fraction (not recorded which). These TCRs come from a human donor who was either an allogeneic HSCT recipient or a stem cell or donor lymphocyte infusion donor (not recorded which). It is not recorded whose cells these are; they may come from a transplant donor. Each CDR3 is given with its conserved first and last residue. D genes are given only for firm matches. Clone size appears in some rows only: once, few, many, or a class for an expanded clone.

D gene	clone size	V gene	J gene	CDR3 DNA	CDR3 protein
TRBD2	.	TRBV3-1	TRBJ2-4	TGTGCCAGCAGCCAAGCGGGACTAGCGGGAGATCTCAGCATTCAGTACTTC	CASSQAGLAGDLSIQYF
TRBD1	few	TRBV5-1	TRBJ2-5	TGCGCCAGCAGCGCGGGGACAGGGACAGAGACCCAGTACTTC	CASSAGTGTETQYF
TRBD1	few	TRBV5-1	TRBJ2-5	TGCGCCAGCAGCTTCATCCCCTATTCCGGGACAGAAGAGACCCAGTACTTC	CASSFIPYSGTEETQYF
.	.	TRBV25-1	TRBJ2-7	TGTGCCAGCAGTGATGGGGGGTCCTACGAGCAGTACTTC	CASSDGGSYEQYF
.	.	TRBV7-9	TRBJ2-3	TGTGCCAGCAGCTTAGCACGGGGGTTTTCAGATACGCAGTATTTT	CASSLARGFSDTQYF
TRBD1	few	TRBV5-1	TRBJ2-3	TGCGCCAGCAGCTTGCGATTTGGGGACAGGGGCACAGATACGCAGTATTTT	CASSLRFGDRGTDTQYF
TRBD1	.	TRBV6-5	TRBJ2-3	TGTGCCAGCAGTTATATCAGTGGGGACAGACCAATCACAGATACGCAGTATTTT	CASSYISGDRPITDTQYF
.	.	TRBV5-5	TRBJ2-2	TGTGCCAGCAGCCAGAGGAGGCCCGTGGCGAACACCGGGGAGCTGTTTTTT	CASSQRRPVANTGELFF
.	few	TRBV4-3	TRBJ2-1	TGCGCCAGCAGCCAGGTTCAGAGCTCCTACAATGAGCAGTTCTTC	CASSQVQSSYNEQFF
TRBD1	.	TRBV29-1	TRBJ2-1	TGCAGCGCCTGGGACAGGGCGTCCTACAATGAGCAGTTCTTC	CSAWDRASYNEQFF
.	few	TRBV5-4	TRBJ2-5	TGTGCCAGCAGCTGGGACACTTTCTGGGAGACCCAGTACTTC	CASSWDTFWETQYF
.	.	TRBV11-2	TRBJ2-7	TGTGCCAGCACCGGGGGAGAGATCTCCTACGAGCAGTACTTC	CASTGGEISYEQYF
.	.	TRBV20-1	TRBJ1-1	TGCAGTGCTAGAAGGGGGATGAACACTGAAGCTTTCTTT	CSARRGMNTEAFF
TRBD2	.	TRBV12-3/TRBV12-4	TRBJ2-7	TGTGCCAGCAGTTCCGGGGGGGCGAGTTACGAGCAGTACTTC	CASSSGGASYEQYF
.	.	TRBV4-2	TRBJ1-1	TGTGCCAGCAGCCAGCCTCGTCCGAGCGGCGCTGAAGCTTTCTTT	CASSQPRPSGAEAFF
TRBD1	many	TRBV12-3/TRBV12-4	TRBJ2-1	TGTGCCAGCAGTTCTACAGGGGTTGAGCAGTTCTTC	CASSSTGVEQFF
.	.	TRBV4-2	TRBJ2-2	TGTGCCAGCAGCCAAGATCCCTCGGCGGGGACGAACACCGGGGAGCTGTTTTTT	CASSQDPSAGTNTGELFF
.	once	TRBV2	TRBJ1-6	TGTGCCAGCAGTGTATTATCACCCCTCCACTTT	CASSVLSPLHF
.	few	TRBV20-1	TRBJ2-7	TGCAGTGCTCCGCGCAGTATGGGGCATTACGAGCAGTACTTC	CSAPRSMGHYEQYF
TRBD1	many	TRBV12-3/TRBV12-4	TRBJ1-2	TGTGCCAGCAGTCCCGGGACAGGGGTTTATGGCTACACCTTC	CASSPGTGVYGYTF
.	few	TRBV19	TRBJ2-7	TGTGCCAGTAGAAGGACAGCAGCCTACGAGCAGTACTTC	CASRRTAAYEQYF
TRBD2	few	TRBV4-2	TRBJ2-1	TGTGCCAGCAGCCAAGAGGCGGGGGGGTTCTACAATGAGCAGTTCTTC	CASSQEAGGFYNEQFF
.	.	TRBV29-1	TRBJ2-7	TGCAGCGTTGAAGATCTGGGGGGACTTAGGGAGCAGTACTTC	CSVEDLGGLREQYF
.	few	TRBV20-1	TRBJ2-5	TGCAGTGCTAGTTCCCTGACGATCGACAGGCAAGAGACCCAGTACTTC	CSASSLTIDRQETQYF
TRBD2	.	TRBV29-1	TRBJ2-1	TGCAGCGTTCCTGGGACTAGCGCGTTTGGGCAGTTCTTC	CSVPGTSAFGQFF
TRBD1	.	TRBV24-1	TRBJ2-2	TGTGCCACCAGTAGGACAGGAGGATACACCGGGGAGCTGTTTTTT	CATSRTGGYTGELFF
.	.	TRBV7-3	TRBJ2-3	TGTGCCAGCAGCTCAACAAGACGTCGCACAGATACGCAGTATTTT	CASSSTRRRTDTQYF
.	.	TRBV7-2	TRBJ2-7	TGTGCCAGCAGTCTTCCGCCCGCCTACGAGCAGTACTTC	CASSLPPAYEQYF
.	few	TRBV5-5	TRBJ2-4	TGTGCCAGCAGCGACACCGGTGGACAAAACATTCAGTACTTC	CASSDTGGQNIQYF
TRBD1	few	TRBV30	TRBJ2-1	TGTGCCTGCGTCACAGGGGGCACCTACAATGAGCAGTTCTTC	CACVTGGTYNEQFF
.	.	TRBV5-1	TRBJ2-5	TGCGCCAGCAGCATCCTCCAAGAGACCCAGTACTTC	CASSILQETQYF
.	many	TRBV12-3/TRBV12-4	TRBJ1-2	TGTGCCAGCAGTTTGGGCCGGGTGGGCTACACCTTC	CASSLGRVGYTF
TRBD2	.	TRBV7-9	TRBJ2-5	TGTGCCAGCAGCCCCCGACCCGGGAGGTTTGACCAAGAGACCCAGTACTTC	CASSPRPGRFDQETQYF
.	few	TRBV5-6	TRBJ2-7	TGTGCCAGCAGCTTTCCCGAGGGGTCCTACGAGCAGTACTTC	CASSFPEGSYEQYF
.	few	TRBV7-2	TRBJ2-3	TGTGCCAGCAGCTTAGGTGGGGGGGCAGGAGATACGCAGTATTTT	CASSLGGGAGDTQYF
TRBD1	.	TRBV7-2	TRBJ2-1	TGTGCCAGCAGCCGAGGCAGGGGGAATAATGAGCAGTTCTTC	CASSRGRGNNEQFF
.	.	TRBV12-3/TRBV12-4	TRBJ1-2	TGTGCCAGCAGTTTAGGATACAGGGCCAGGGCTGTTTCCAACTATGGCTACACCTTC	CASSLGYRARAVSNYGYTF
TRBD1	.	TRBV5-1	TRBJ2-7	TGCGCCAGCAGGAGGGACAGGGGAACTTACGAGCAGTACTTC	CASRRDRGTYEQYF
.	.	TRBV2	TRBJ2-5	TGTGCCAGCAGTGAAGCGCGGACGGGTCGGACCCAGTACTTC	CASSEARTGRTQYF
.	few	TRBV20-1	TRBJ2-3	TGCAGTGCTAGGGCGAATTCAGATACGCAGTATTTT	CSARANSDTQYF
.	few	TRBV24-1	TRBJ2-1	TGTGCCACCAGTGAGCCGGGAAGGAGGTTGAATGAGCAGTTCTTC	CATSEPGRRLNEQFF
.	.	TRBV4-3	TRBJ2-5	TGCGCCAGCAGCCTTGGGGGGACTCCTGGGTCAGGGGAGACCCAGTACTTC	CASSLGGTPGSGETQYF
TRBD1	few	TRBV29-1	TRBJ2-1	TGCAGCGTCGCCCCTCCGACAGGGTTGATGGGTGAGCAGTTCTTC	CSVAPPTGLMGEQFF
TRBD1	.	TRBV20-1	TRBJ2-7	TGCAGTGCTAGACCGACAGGGGCCGAGCAGTACTTC	CSARPTGAEQYF
.	.	TRBV11-2	TRBJ2-7	TGTGCCAGCAGCCGGGTCTCCGAGCAGTACTTC	CASSRVSEQYF
TRBD1	.	TRBV10-3	TRBJ1-2	TGTGCCATCAGTGAGACCGGGACAGATGGCTACACCTTC	CAISETGTDGYTF
.	.	TRBV12-3/TRBV12-4	TRBJ1-1	TGTGCCAGCAGTTTAAGGGGTAAGAGCACTGAAGCTTTCTTT	CASSLRGKSTEAFF
TRBD2	.	TRBV20-1	TRBJ2-7	TGCAGTGCCCCTGTCGGGACTAGGAACGAGCAGTACTTC	CSAPVGTRNEQYF
.	.	TRBV7-9	TRBJ1-6	TGTGCCAGCAGCGAGACGGATTCTAATTCACCCCTCCACTTT	CASSETDSNSPLHF
TRBD1	few	TRBV6-5	TRBJ2-5	TGTGCCAGCAGTTACTCGACTGGACAGGGGCAAGAGACCCAGTACTTC	CASSYSTGQGQETQYF
.	few	TRBV27	TRBJ2-1	TGTGCCAGCAGTTTATCCTCCGGGAGTAAGCAGTTCTTC	CASSLSSGSKQFF
.	.	TRBV4-3	TRBJ2-7	TGCGCCAGCAGCCAAGGGAAGGGGAGGACCTACGAGCAGTACTTC	CASSQGKGRTYEQYF
.	.	TRBV5-6	TRBJ2-5	TGTGCCAGCAGGAAGACGGGACTTGAGACCCAGTACTTC	CASRKTGLETQYF
.	.	TRBV7-2	TRBJ2-5	TGTGCCAGCAGCTTTGATCGCGGGGATGGCGAGACCCAGTACTTC	CASSFDRGDGETQYF
TRBD1	few	TRBV12-3/TRBV12-4	TRBJ1-1	TGTGCCAGCAGTCCCCAATCAGGGGGCGCGAGGACTGAAGCTTTCTTT	CASSPQSGGARTEAFF
TRBD2	.	TRBV20-1	TRBJ2-5	TGCAGTGCTAGAGATCGCCGAGCGGGAGTTCTAGAGACCCAGTACTTC	CSARDRRAGVLETQYF
TRBD1	.	TRBV6-1	TRBJ2-2	TGTGCCAGCAGTACCGACAGGGGAGTGTCCGGGGAGCTGTTTTTT	CASSTDRGVSGELFF
.	few	TRBV12-5	TRBJ2-6	TGTGCTAGTGGTCCCGCGGCAGGGTCCTTTGGTGCCAACGTCCTGACTTTC	CASGPAAGSFGANVLTF
TRBD1	.	TRBV7-9	TRBJ1-1	TGTGCCGGCAGCTGGACAGGGGGGCAGTACACTGAAGCTTTCTTT	CAGSWTGGQYTEAFF
TRBD1	.	TRBV6-1	TRBJ1-3	TGTGCCAGCGGGACAGACTCTGGAAACACCATATATTTT	CASGTDSGNTIYF